The clone carrying this T cell receptor (beta chain) is a singleton in its sample. The antigen is undetermined. The entry originates in a study of OX40 agonist ivuxolimab in advanced cancers. General study results and limits: CD8+ T cells showed, on average, more clonal expansion than CD4+ cells.

There are 14 residues in the CDR3. Trimming pared 1 base from V and 0 bases from J, leaving 7 bases between. CDR1 is MGHRA and CDR2 is YSYEKL in the germline V gene. Only in-frame clones appear in the TCRdb table, and some are missing; sequencing was by immunoSEQ multiplex PCR. This table holds some 80,000 clones, approximately 93% found once. V and J are TRBV4-1 and TRBJ2-7, with D perhaps assigned TRBD1 or TRBD2 (5 bases each). Source: CD4+ or CD8+ T cells sorted from blood, taken in a trial of the OX40 agonist ivuxolimab. The receptor was isolated from an adult with an advanced solid tumor such as melanoma, head and neck, liver or kidney cancer. CDR3 region: CASSQGGASYEQYF. The CDR3, as DNA: TGCGCCAGCAGCCAAGGAGGGGCCTCCTACGAGCAGTACTTC.